These 19 T cell receptor beta chains came from one sample sequenced in a study of blood T cell repertoires in COVID-19. Repertoires were generated with immunoSEQ multiplex PCR, while TCRdb's copy carries only in-frame clones and drops some. The top ten clones hold roughly 12% of a sample with some 60,000 clones, 82% of them seen once. The sample taken for sequencing was peripheral blood. All receptors come from a human donor in a cohort sampled during active COVID-19.

The rearrangement links TRBV10-2 to TRBJ2-3; TRBD2 matches 7 bases. Germline V gene sequence: CDR1 WSHSY, CDR2 SAAADI. The junction had 3 bases not matched to a gene; V was cut back by 6 bases and J by 0 bases. The CDR3 has 14 amino acids. CDR3 residues: CASSGGTSTDTQYF. CDR3 bases: TGCGCCAGCAGCGGGGGGACTAGCACAGATACGCAGTATTTT.

This clone was observed a single time. This chain links TRBV5-1 with TRBJ1-1, with TRBD1 matching over 7 bases. There are 15 residues in the CDR3. Germline trimming cut 8 bases from V and 0 bases from J; bases unmatched to any gene: 10. Germline-derived CDR1 and CDR2 are SGHRS and YFSETQ. DNA of the CDR3: TGCGCCAGTCGGCGGGACAGATTAATGAACACTGAAGCTTTCTTT. Translation gives CASRRDRLMNTEAFF.

This CDR3 is CASSGTGYQETQYF. The CDR3 DNA reads as TGTGCCAGTAGCGGAACAGGGTACCAAGAGACCCAGTACTTC. The rearrangement uses TRBV19 and TRBJ2-5; possibly TRBD1 for D (6 bases). The germline V and J ends were trimmed by 6 bases and 0 bases, with 11 bases remaining between them. The CDR3 has 14 amino acids. Germline-derived CDR1 and CDR2 are LNHDA and SQIVND (reference sequence).

The rearrangement joins TRBV15 to TRBJ2-7; the match to TRBD2 covers 9 bases. Germline CDR1 is LNHNV and CDR2 is YYDKDF (reference sequence). This CDR3 spans 13 amino acids. The V segment lost 5 bases and the J segment 6 bases; nucleotides outside the gene matches: 5. The CDR3 is CATSRGTSFEQYV. In nucleotides, the CDR3 is TGTGCCACCAGCCGAGGGACTAGCTTCGAGCAGTACGTC.

This chain links TRBV15 with TRBJ2-2, with D tentatively TRBD1 (5 bases). Germline V gene sequence: CDR1 LNHNV, CDR2 YYDKDF (reference sequence). There are 15 residues in the CDR3. V lost 7 bases and J 5 bases, leaving 17 bases between the germline ends. DNA for the CDR3: TGTGCCACCAAGGGGTCCGCCCGCGGAACCGGGGAGCTGTTTTTT. It encodes CATKGSARGTGELFF.

The genes are TRBV30 and TRBJ1-4, with D possibly matching TRBD1 (5 bases). Germline-derived CDR1 and CDR2 are GTSNPN and SVGIG (reference sequence). The CDR3 consists of 12 residues. Trimming pared 3 bases from V and 8 bases from J, leaving 10 bases between. Written as DNA, the CDR3 is TGTGCCTGGAGACAGGCGGCCGAAAAACTGTTTTTT. Translating it yields CAWRQAAEKLFF.

This chain uses TRBV19 with TRBJ1-2; TRBD1 aligns across 11 bases. Germline lookup yields CDR1 LNHDA and CDR2 SQIVND (reference sequence). V lost 5 bases to trimming and J lost 4 bases; unmatched junction nucleotides: 6. This CDR3 is 15 amino acids long. Here the CDR3 DNA reads TGTGCCAGTAGTCTCGGGACAGGGGGTATCTATGGCTACACCTTC. Encoded protein: CASSLGTGGIYGYTF.

V is TRBV9 and J is TRBJ1-3; TRBD1 matches 9 bases. This CDR3 contains 16 residues. The ends lost 4 bases at V and 8 bases at J; junction bases unmatched: 13. CDR1 and CDR2 (germline): SGDLS, YYNGEE. CDR3 sequence: CASSKRDRVIEDTIYF. The CDR3 DNA is TGTGCCAGCAGCAAACGGGACAGGGTTATTGAAGACACCATATATTTT.

The V gene is TRBV15, the J gene TRBJ2-7; D might be TRBD2 (6 bases). With 0 bases removed from V and 4 bases from J, the gap between germline ends came to 10 bases. This CDR3 is 14 amino acids long. Germline V lookup: CDR1 LNHNV, CDR2 YYDKDF (reference sequence). The CDR3 DNA is TGTGCCACCAGCAGAGACGCTGGAGGGTACGAGCAGTACTTC. Translation: CATSRDAGGYEQYF.

This chain uses TRBV12-3 or TRBV12-4 with TRBJ1-2, with D possibly TRBD1 on 6 matching bases. There are 13 residues in the CDR3. V was shortened by 5 bases and J by 4 bases, with 11 bases between the two germline ends. CDR3 nucleotide sequence: TGTGCCAGCAGTACCCGAGGGGGCTATGGCTACACCTTC. Encoded protein: CASSTRGGYGYTF.

The rearrangement uses TRBV10-2 and TRBJ1-2, with D maybe TRBD1 (5 bases). CDR1 is WSHSY, CDR2 SAAADI, per germline. The CDR3 runs 17 residues. V lost 4 bases to trimming and J lost 1 base, with 19 bases between them. The CDR3 loop reads CASSGQRTLGLNYGYTF. The CDR3 nucleotides are TGCGCCAGCAGTGGCCAAAGAACTCTGGGGCTTAACTATGGCTACACCTTC.

The rearrangement links TRBV11-3 to TRBJ2-5, with 9 bases identical to TRBD1. CDR3 length: 15 amino acids. In germline, CDR1 is SGHNT, CDR2 YENEEA. Trimming removed 1 base from V and 1 base from J; junction bases left unmatched: 1. The CDR3 region has the DNA TGTGCCAGCAGCTTAGGGGACAGGGCCCAAGAGACCCAGTACTTC. Translating it yields CASSLGDRAQETQYF.

This clone was detected only once. The V and J genes are TRBV5-6 and TRBJ2-3; D not certain. The CDR3 contains 13 residues. V lost 4 bases and J 1 base, leaving 7 bases between the germline ends. Germline values: CDR1 SGHDT, CDR2 YYEEEE. The CDR3 here is CASSPGRTDTQYF. The CDR3 DNA reads as TGTGCCAGCAGCCCGGGTCGCACAGATACGCAGTATTTT.

This clone was detected only once. The gene calls are TRBV5-1 and TRBJ1-2, with 10 bases lining up with TRBD1. Germline loops: CDR1 SGHRS, CDR2 YFSETQ. V trimming: 3 bases; J trimming: 8 bases; junction bases outside the gene matches: 13. CDR3 length: 16 amino acids. CDR3 DNA: TGCGCCAGCAGCTCCTTAGGGGGGGACAGGGGTCCAGGCTACACCTTC. The encoded protein is CASSSLGGDRGPGYTF. The full variable domain, with the rest looked up from reference TRBV5-1 and TRBJ1-2, is KAGVTQTPRYLIKTRGQQVTLSCSPISGHRSVSWYQQTPGQGLQFLFEYFSETQRNKGNFPGRFSGRQFSNSRSEMNVSTLELGDSALYLCASSSLGGDRGPGYTFGSGTRLTVV.

J is TRBJ2-4 and V is TRBV5-8; D may be TRBD1 (6 bases). Per germline, CDR1 SGHTS and CDR2 YDEGEE. This CDR3 spans 16 amino acids. V was cut by 4 bases and J by 1 base, with 15 bases left in between. The CDR3 loop is CASSPGQSLAKNIQYF. The CDR3, as DNA: TGTGCCAGCAGCCCCGGACAGTCCTTGGCCAAAAACATTCAGTACTTC.

The chain uses TRBV10-1 and TRBJ2-2, with D tentatively TRBD2 (5 bases). Looked up from germline, CDR1 is WNHNN and CDR2 is SYGVQD (reference sequence). V dropped 4 bases and J dropped 2 bases, with 8 bases sitting between them. There are 14 residues in the CDR3. CDR3 residues: CASSVAPNTGELFF. As DNA, the CDR3 is TGCGCCAGCAGTGTAGCGCCCAACACCGGGGAGCTGTTTTTT.

The V gene is TRBV15, the J gene TRBJ1-2, with TRBD1 identical over 7 bases. The ends lost 3 bases at V and 4 bases at J; junction bases unmatched: 5. CDR1 and CDR2 (germline): LNHNV, YYDKDF (reference sequence). The CDR3 has 14 amino acids. The CDR3 region is CATSSVGTAYGYTF. CDR3 DNA sequence: TGTGCCACCAGCAGCGTGGGGACAGCCTATGGCTACACCTTC.

The chain carries TRBV5-1 and TRBJ1-1; 9 bases are a match to TRBD1. The germline CDR1 and CDR2 sequences are SGHRS and YFSETQ. V shed 1 base, J shed 5 bases, and the junction held 6 bases outside the gene matches. The CDR3 sequence is 15 residues long. Written as DNA, the CDR3 is TGCGCCAGCAGCTTGCTGGGACAGGGCTGGACTGAAGCTTTCTTT. Translation gives CASSLLGQGWTEAFF.

The chain has TRBV6-1 and TRBJ2-6, with 11 bases that match TRBD1. Germline CDR1 and CDR2: MNHNS and SASEGT. There are 18 residues in the CDR3. V lost 4 bases and J lost 4; bases outside the gene matches: 9. The CDR3 is CASSVSGQGAAGANVLTF. For the CDR3, the DNA is TGTGCCAGCAGTGTATCAGGACAGGGGGCGGCAGGGGCCAACGTCCTGACTTTC.